This is a list of T cell receptor beta chains from one sample in a study of technical replicates of blood from a handful of donors. Clones were sequenced by immunoSEQ multiplex PCR, and TCRdb holds only the in-frame ones, with some missing. The sample records roughly 100,000 clones, around 96% being singletons. Sequencing input: T cells isolated from PBMCs. These receptors came from a human donor in good health. The CDR3 runs from the conserved cysteine through the conserved F or W. D genes are given only for firm matches. Clone size, where shown, is once, few, many, or a class for clones that have expanded.

clone_size	v_call	d_call	j_call	cdr3_length	cdr3_aa	cdr3_nt
-	TRBV18	TRBD1	TRBJ1-4	14	CASSLDRVREKLFF	TGTGCCAGCTCCCTCGACAGGGTACGAGAAAAACTGTTTTTT
few	TRBV19	TRBD1	TRBJ2-7	15	CASSTPGTGVNEQYF	TGTGCCAGTAGTACACCCGGGACAGGGGTTAACGAGCAGTACTTC
-	TRBV7-2	TRBD2	TRBJ2-2	17	CASSYLGTRGNTGELFF	TGTGCCAGCAGCTACCTAGGGACTAGGGGGAACACCGGGGAGCTGTTTTTT
once	TRBV11-3	TRBD2	TRBJ2-3	16	CASSLGLAGGADTQYF	TGTGCCAGCAGCTTGGGACTAGCGGGAGGAGCAGATACGCAGTATTTT
-	TRBV19	-	TRBJ2-7	16	CASSIRGLLESYEQYF	TGTGCCAGTAGTATCCGGGGACTTTTAGAATCCTACGAGCAGTACTTC
-	TRBV7-9	-	TRBJ2-3	13	CASSLISGDTQYF	TGTGCCAGCAGCTTAATCTCAGGAGATACGCAGTATTTT
-	TRBV19	TRBD1	TRBJ1-5	15	CASSIRQGWGQPQHF	TGTGCCAGTAGTATACGACAGGGCTGGGGACAGCCCCAGCATTTT
-	TRBV25-1	-	TRBJ2-7	15	CASSPPGGHFYEQYF	TGTGCCAGCAGTCCTCCGGGGGGCCATTTCTACGAGCAGTACTTC
once	TRBV6-5	-	TRBJ2-3	15	CASSWGVGGTDTQYF	TGTGCCAGCAGTTGGGGAGTTGGGGGCACAGATACGCAGTATTTT
-	TRBV6-6	-	TRBJ2-7	13	CASSWDMPYEQYF	TGTGCCAGCAGTTGGGACATGCCCTACGAGCAGTACTTC
once	TRBV7-2	-	TRBJ2-1	14	CASSRVDRPNEQFF	TGTGCCAGCAGCCGCGTAGACAGACCCAATGAGCAGTTCTTC
-	TRBV29-1	-	TRBJ2-3	13	CSVVTLDTDTQYF	TGCAGCGTAGTGACCCTAGACACAGATACGCAGTATTTT
-	TRBV19	-	TRBJ1-1	18	CASSIYFGQTAGNTEAFF	TGTGCCAGTAGTATTTATTTTGGACAGACTGCCGGGAACACTGAAGCTTTCTTT
-	TRBV29-1	TRBD2	TRBJ2-1	19	CSVEDPDSGRHPTYNEQFF	TGCAGCGTTGAAGATCCGGATAGCGGGAGGCATCCTACCTACAATGAGCAGTTCTTC
-	TRBV25-1	TRBD2	TRBJ2-1	15	CASSEGSGPYNEQFF	TGTGCCAGCAGTGAAGGTAGCGGGCCCTACAATGAGCAGTTCTTC
-	TRBV6-5	-	TRBJ1-5	15	CASSPTGTSVGVQHF	TGTGCCAGCAGTCCTACAGGGACGTCCGTAGGGGTCCAGCATTTT
-	TRBV6-1	TRBD2	TRBJ2-7	14	CATKTGTSVYEQYF	TGTGCCACCAAAACGGGAACTAGCGTCTACGAGCAGTACTTC
once	TRBV7-9	-	TRBJ2-2	17	CASSSRTGTLNTGELFF	TGTGCCAGCAGCTCAAGGACCGGGACATTAAACACCGGGGAGCTGTTTTTT
-	TRBV19	TRBD2	TRBJ2-5	16	CASRGTSGRGWETQYF	TGTGCCAGTCGAGGGACTAGCGGGAGGGGATGGGAGACCCAGTACTTC
-	TRBV7-8	-	TRBJ1-1	16	CASSPRPRGGSTEAFF	TGTGCCAGCAGCCCCCGGCCACGGGGTGGAAGCACTGAAGCTTTCTTT
-	TRBV28	-	TRBJ2-5	15	CASSQGTEIQETQYF	TGTGCCAGTTCTCAGGGGACCGAAATTCAAGAGACCCAGTACTTC
-	TRBV28	-	TRBJ1-5	15	CASSFNLRLNQPQHF	TGTGCCAGCAGTTTTAACCTCAGGCTTAATCAGCCCCAGCATTTT
-	TRBV18	-	TRBJ1-3	16	CASSLEQYNSGNTIYF	TGTGCCAGCTCACTCGAACAGTACAACTCTGGAAACACCATATATTTT
-	TRBV9	-	TRBJ2-7	15	CASSVDFSVGYEQYF	TGTGCCAGCAGCGTAGATTTCAGCGTCGGCTACGAGCAGTACTTC
-	TRBV2	-	TRBJ2-1	14	CASIGGGSYNEQFF	TGTGCCAGCATTGGGGGAGGTTCCTACAATGAGCAGTTCTTC
-	TRBV19	TRBD1	TRBJ1-4	14	CASSRTGGVEKLFF	TGTGCCAGTAGTCGGACAGGGGGGGTTGAAAAACTGTTTTTT
-	TRBV12-5	TRBD2	TRBJ2-7	16	CASGLLRTSGRVEQYF	TGTGCTAGTGGTTTGCTTCGGACTAGCGGGAGAGTCGAGCAGTACTTC
-	TRBV7-2	-	TRBJ1-1	14	CASSFFRENTEAFF	TGTGCCAGCAGCTTTTTCAGGGAGAACACTGAAGCTTTCTTT
-	TRBV11-2	-	TRBJ2-7	13	CASSLDPGYEQYF	TGTGCCAGCAGCTTAGATCCGGGCTACGAGCAGTACTTC
-	TRBV6-1	-	TRBJ2-5	16	CASSEEGTPIRETQYF	TGTGCCAGCAGTGAAGAAGGGACACCGATACGGGAGACCCAGTACTTC
-	TRBV6-1	-	TRBJ1-5	15	CASSVGRAGNQPQHF	TGTGCCAGCAGTGTTGGGAGGGCCGGCAATCAGCCCCAGCATTTT
-	TRBV7-8	-	TRBJ2-7	14	CASSYLQGYYEQYF	TGTGCCAGCAGCTATCTACAGGGTTACTACGAGCAGTACTTC
-	TRBV27	TRBD2	TRBJ2-3	18	CASSPLQTSGVSTDTQYF	TGTGCCAGCAGTCCTCTTCAGACTAGCGGGGTTAGCACAGATACGCAGTATTTT
-	TRBV28	-	TRBJ2-1	16	CASSNWATSSYNEQFF	TGTGCCAGCAGCAACTGGGCCACCAGCTCCTACAATGAGCAGTTCTTC
once	TRBV28	TRBD2	TRBJ2-1	15	CASSFAGGPRNEQFF	TGTGCCAGCAGTTTTGCGGGAGGGCCTAGAAATGAGCAGTTCTTC
-	TRBV28	-	TRBJ1-2	15	CASSLEGNPNYGYTF	TGTGCCAGCAGTTTGGAGGGGAACCCTAACTATGGCTACACCTTC
-	TRBV9	-	TRBJ2-7	15	CASSVGIAQAYEQYF	TGTGCCAGCAGCGTAGGTATCGCCCAGGCCTACGAGCAGTACTTC
-	TRBV5-6	-	TRBJ2-2	14	CASSLGENTGELFF	TGTGCCAGCAGCTTGGGAGAGAACACCGGGGAGCTGTTTTTT
-	TRBV2	TRBD1	TRBJ1-4	13	CATTGEVKEKLFF	TGTGCCACCACAGGGGAGGTTAAGGAAAAACTGTTTTTT
-	TRBV11-2	TRBD2	TRBJ2-1	17	CASSLTSGRNGLNEQFF	TGTGCCAGCAGCTTAACTAGCGGGAGGAACGGCCTAAATGAGCAGTTCTTC
-	TRBV15	-	TRBJ2-5	11	CATSIQETQYF	TGTGCCACCAGTATCCAAGAGACCCAGTACTTC
-	TRBV25-1	TRBD1	TRBJ2-3	15	CASSVTGESADTQYF	TGTGCCAGCAGTGTGACAGGGGAATCAGCAGATACGCAGTATTTT
-	TRBV30	TRBD2	TRBJ2-2	13	CAWLTSGPGELFF	TGTGCCTGGCTGACTAGCGGGCCCGGGGAGCTGTTTTTT
-	TRBV30	TRBD2	TRBJ2-7	14	CAWSPGLVIDEQYF	TGTGCCTGGAGCCCCGGACTAGTGATTGACGAGCAGTACTTC
-	TRBV10-3	TRBD2	TRBJ2-5	18	CAISEGLAGGPWLETQYF	TGTGCCATCAGTGAGGGACTAGCGGGAGGGCCTTGGTTGGAGACCCAGTACTTC
-	TRBV4-2	-	TRBJ2-2	16	CASSQETGGITGELFF	TGTGCCAGCAGCCAAGAGACAGGAGGAATCACCGGGGAGCTGTTTTTT
once	TRBV7-2	-	TRBJ1-5	15	CASSSQWGDVQPQHF	TGTGCCAGCAGCTCCCAATGGGGAGATGTTCAGCCCCAGCATTTT
-	TRBV7-9	-	TRBJ2-7	13	CASSLVGGAEQYF	TGTGCCAGCAGCTTAGTTGGAGGGGCCGAGCAGTACTTC
once	TRBV27	-	TRBJ1-1	14	CASSLARGYTEAFF	TGTGCCAGCAGTTTAGCAAGGGGGTACACTGAAGCTTTCTTT
-	TRBV6-4	-	TRBJ1-1	13	CASRITGTTEAFF	TGTGCCAGCAGGATAACAGGGACCACTGAAGCTTTCTTT
-	TRBV10-1	-	TRBJ2-7	12	CASSADSYEQYF	TGCGCCAGCAGTGCGGACAGCTACGAGCAGTACTTC
-	TRBV30	-	TRBJ2-7	11	CAWRTGILISF	TGTGCCTGGAGGACCGGGATCCTAATTTCCTTC
-	TRBV4-3	-	TRBJ2-7	13	CASSQTTAYEQYF	TGCGCCAGCAGCCAGACGACAGCCTACGAGCAGTACTTC
-	TRBV2	TRBD1	TRBJ2-5	14	CASSDQGALETQYF	TGTGCCAGCAGTGACCAGGGGGCCTTAGAGACCCAGTACTTC
once	TRBV30	TRBD2	TRBJ2-1	13	CAWTRLAVDEQFF	TGTGCCTGGACCCGACTAGCGGTCGATGAGCAGTTCTTC